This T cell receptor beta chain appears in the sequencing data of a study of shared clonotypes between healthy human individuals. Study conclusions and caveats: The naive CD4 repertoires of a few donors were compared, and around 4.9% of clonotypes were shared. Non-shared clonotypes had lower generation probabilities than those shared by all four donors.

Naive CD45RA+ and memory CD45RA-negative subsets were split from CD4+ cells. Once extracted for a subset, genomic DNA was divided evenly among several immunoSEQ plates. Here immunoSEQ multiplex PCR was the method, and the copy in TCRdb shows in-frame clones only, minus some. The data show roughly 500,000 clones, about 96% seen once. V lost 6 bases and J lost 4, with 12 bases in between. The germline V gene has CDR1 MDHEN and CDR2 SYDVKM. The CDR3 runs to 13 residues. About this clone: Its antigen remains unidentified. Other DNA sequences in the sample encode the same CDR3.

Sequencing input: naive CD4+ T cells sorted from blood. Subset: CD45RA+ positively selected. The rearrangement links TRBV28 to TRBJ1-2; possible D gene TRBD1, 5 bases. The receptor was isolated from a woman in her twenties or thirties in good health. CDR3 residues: CASSSGQLYGYTF. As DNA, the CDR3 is TGTGCCAGCAGCTCCGGACAACTCTATGGCTACACCTTC.